Shown below are 10 T cell receptor beta chains from a single sample sequenced in a study of beta chain features in type 1 diabetes. cDNA synthesis used the whole RNA isolate, giving expressed TCRB sequences. Here immunoSEQ multiplex PCR was the method, and the copy in TCRdb shows in-frame clones only, minus some. The sample consists of 150,000 or so clones, approximately 9.1% of them appearing once. The sequenced material came from central memory CD4+ T cells from blood. These TCRs come from a woman aged 18-30 years in good health.

This clone was counted only a few times. V usage is TRBV6-1 and J usage is TRBJ2-5, with a possible D match to TRBD1 (6 bases). Trimming left V 5 bases short and J 0 bases short, with 7 bases between. The germline V gene encodes CDR1 MNHNS and CDR2 SASEGT. The CDR3 runs to 13 residues. For the CDR3, the DNA is TGTGCCAGCAGTAGGGACAACCAAGAGACCCAGTACTTC. It yields the protein CASSRDNQETQYF.

This clone occurred many times. The chain links TRBV2 to TRBJ2-1, with D maybe TRBD2 (6 bases). Between the trimmed V and J ends, which lost 5 bases and 8 bases, there was a span of 7 bases. Germline lookup yields CDR1 SNHLY and CDR2 FYNNEI. The CDR3 spans 11 residues. CDR3 DNA sequence: TGTGCCAGCAGTCGGGAGTATGAGCAGTTCTTC. Protein sequence: CASSREYEQFF.

This clone was seen more than once but under ten times. The J gene is TRBJ1-4, the V gene TRBV27, with 7 bases identical to TRBD1. Germline V gives CDR1 MNHEY, CDR2 SMNVEV (reference sequence). Trimming took 6 bases from V and 8 from J; bases not matched to a gene: 12. This CDR3 has 15 amino acids. The CDR3 coding sequence is TGTGCCAGCAGACAAGACAGGGATAGTGTGGAAAAACTGTTTTTT. Its translation: CASRQDRDSVEKLFF.

This clone was seen more than once but under ten times. This chain uses TRBV19 with TRBJ2-2, with D possibly TRBD2 on 6 matching bases. The CDR3 has 15 amino acids. V was trimmed by 5 bases and J by 4 bases, leaving 14 bases between them. The germline V gene encodes CDR1 LNHDA and CDR2 SQIVND (reference sequence). Written as DNA, the CDR3 is TGTGCCAGTAGTGCGACTAGAGGAGTCACCGGGGAGCTGTTTTTT. Its protein is CASSATRGVTGELFF.

This clone appeared a few times. The chain joins TRBV5-1 to TRBJ2-1, with D perhaps TRBD2 (6 bases). This CDR3 has 14 residues. Trimming removed 0 bases at V and 7 bases at J, with 11 bases between. Germline lookup yields CDR1 SGHRS and CDR2 YFSETQ. CDR3 protein: CASSLAREENEQFF. CDR3 in DNA: TGCGCCAGCAGCTTGGCCAGGGAGGAGAATGAGCAGTTCTTC.

This clone was counted a few times. The genes are TRBV5-1 and TRBJ1-2; D is undetermined. CDR1 SGHRS and CDR2 YFSETQ come from the germline V gene. CDR3 length: 13 residues. V lost 0 bases, J lost 3 bases, and 6 bases lay in between. CDR3 coding DNA: TGCGCCAGCAGCTTGGAAGCGTACTATGGCTACACCTTC. Protein product: CASSLEAYYGYTF.

This clone was seen ten or more times. J is TRBJ2-3 and V is TRBV18; D is unresolved. Looked up from germline, CDR1 is KGHSH and CDR2 is LQKENI. The V and J ends lost 2 bases and 3 bases respectively, with 6 bases between them. The CDR3 has 13 amino acids. Written as DNA, the CDR3 is TGTGCCAGCTCACCATTAGAAACAGATACGCAGTATTTT. This translates into CASSPLETDTQYF.

This clone was counted a few times. The chain couples TRBV15 to TRBJ2-7; 10 bases are shared with TRBD1. CDR1 LNHNV and CDR2 YYDKDF come from the germline V gene (reference sequence). The CDR3 spans 17 residues. Trimming cost V 5 bases and J 2 bases; bases outside gene matches: 12. In DNA form, the CDR3 reads TGTGCCACCAGCTTTCTGGTATTAGGACAGGGGGCCTACGAGCAGTACTTC. Its translation: CATSFLVLGQGAYEQYF.

The chain recombines TRBV9 with TRBJ1-2, with 8 bases that match TRBD1. Germline values: CDR1 SGDLS, CDR2 YYNGEE. This CDR3 is built from 14 residues. J gave up 3 bases and V 4 bases, and 5 bases lay outside the gene matches. Here the CDR3 reads CASSSGGWDYGYTF. The CDR3 region has the DNA TGTGCCAGCAGCTCAGGGGGCTGGGACTATGGCTACACCTTC.

V gene TRBV21-1 combines with J gene TRBJ2-1; the D call in the table, TRBD1, was not verified against the DNA. TRBV21-1 is noted as a pseudogene. The CDR3 has 14 residues. This chain's CDR3 is CASSKGHRGNEQFF. Written as DNA, the CDR3 is TGTGCCAGCAGCAAAGGACATCGTGGCAATGAGCAGTTCTTC.